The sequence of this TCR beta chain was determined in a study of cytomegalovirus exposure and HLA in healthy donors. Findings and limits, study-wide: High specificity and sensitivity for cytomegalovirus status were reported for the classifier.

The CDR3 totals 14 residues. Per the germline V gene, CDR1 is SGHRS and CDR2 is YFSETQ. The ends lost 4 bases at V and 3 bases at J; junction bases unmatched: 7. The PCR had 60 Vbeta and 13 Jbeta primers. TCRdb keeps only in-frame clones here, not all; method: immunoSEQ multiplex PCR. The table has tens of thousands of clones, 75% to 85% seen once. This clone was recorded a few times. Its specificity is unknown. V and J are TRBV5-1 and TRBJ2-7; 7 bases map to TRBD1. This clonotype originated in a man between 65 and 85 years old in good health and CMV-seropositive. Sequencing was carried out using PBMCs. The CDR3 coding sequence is TGCGCCAGCAGCCCTGGACAGGTGAACTACGAGCAGTACTTC. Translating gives CASSPGQVNYEQYF.